Listed here is a single T cell receptor beta chain. Its antigen is unknown. Base qualities are not provided; no much larger clone lies one nucleotide away. The sample originates from a study of blood T cell repertoires in COVID-19 (dated by TCRdb to the early 2020s). As for the study more broadly: Samples from collaborators originated in the United States, Italy and Spain and spanned both the acute and convalescent phases of COVID-19. The material from the prospective study consisted of cDNA or gDNA derived from T cells, B-cell-depleted T cells, or PBMCs. The dataset comprised deeply sampled blood TCRbeta repertoires from subjects exposed to, actively infected with, or recovered from COVID-19. The repertoires were released in a freely available public database meant as a resource for research on the immune response to SARS-CoV-2. The samples were drawn from two sources: the first 160 participants of the ongoing ImmuneRACE study, and 1,200 or so subjects contributed by 6 global collaborators. Nearly every sample came with metadata listing a de-identified subject ID, COVID-19 status, age in years and sex. Where available, HLA class I and class II types were taken from metadata supplied by the sample provider and were not determined by assay-based typing. The full study reports these points: The quantity of clinical and demographic metadata differed by source and by participant and was supplied without curation.

Based on the germline V gene, the CDR1 and CDR2 sequences are SGHTA and FQGTGA. V is clipped by 1 base and J by 0 bases, and the sequence between their germline boundaries is 10 bases long. The CDR3 runs 16 residues from the cysteine to the phenylalanine. The DNA shown is the 48-base CDR3, in frame from base 1. Collaborating institutions collected whole blood in K2EDTA tubes following their own protocols. For TCRbeta analysis, collaborators shipped samples in one of three forms: frozen whole blood, isolated PBMCs, or DNA extracted from either of those sample types. TCRbeta CDR3 regions were amplified from genomic DNA by means of the immunoSEQ Assay, a bias-controlled multiplex PCR. Processing in the source paper ran as follows. The number of nucleated cells in each sample was estimated by amplification of reference gene primers within the assay. Sequence reads were collapsed and filtered to measure the absolute abundance of every unique TCRbeta CDR3 rearrangement. For each sample, productive Simpson clonality was calculated as the square root of Simpson's diversity index over productive rearrangements. TCRdb mirrors the immuneACCESS table, restricted to in-frame sequences. Some clones are absent from its copies; in checked studies, under half trace to an unresolved V gene, and the reason for the others is unknown. The D gene and trimming were derived from the DNA, and the V and J assignments and clone size from that table. The table for this sample lists about 280,000 clones; 70% to 90% of them were counted only once. The ten largest account for approximately 5.1% of the sample.

The sequence came from a man aged 45-65 years with active or convalescent COVID-19. Sequenced material: peripheral blood. The chain links TRBV7-3 with TRBJ2-1; TRBD2 could be the D gene, as 6 bases match. The CDR3 sequence is CASSLNAGTSYNEQFF. The nucleotide sequence is given as TGTGCCAGCAGCTTAAATGCGGGGACCTCCTACAATGAGCAGTTCTTC.